This T cell receptor beta chain was observed in a study of post-analysis software for immune sequencing data. Overall study results and limits: Controls showed lower frequencies than patients for several TRBV segments, and TRBV5-6, TRBV5-1 and TRBV20-1 were among these. Versus controls, multiple sclerosis patients showed significantly lower diversity (normalized Chao1).

As concerns this clonotype: As yet, its antigen is unknown. Given a much more abundant clone one base away, this may be a read error.

Unique molecular identifiers tagged the TCR beta cDNA libraries. TCRdb re-analysed the PCR reads in MiXCR, keeping a single row per CDR3 protein. The sample shows 180,000 or so distinct CDR3 sequences, 29% of them seen only once. The CDR3 consists of 14 residues. Per the germline V gene, CDR1 is SGHKS and CDR2 is YYEKEE (reference sequence). The clonotype was recovered from a girl aged 2 to 17 with multiple sclerosis. The J gene is TRBJ2-1, the V gene TRBV5-5; 12 positions agree with TRBD2. Source material: blood. The CDR3 spells CVSSVLAGGNEQFF. Here the CDR3 DNA reads TGTGTCAGCAGCGTACTAGCGGGAGGTAACGAGCAGTTCTTC. The whole variable domain, filled in from reference TRBV5-5 and TRBJ2-1, reads DAGVTQSPTHLIKTRGQQVTLRCSPISGHKSVSWYQQVLGQGPQFIFQYYEKEERGRGNFPDRFSARQFPNYSSELNVNALLLGDSALYLCVSSVLAGGNEQFFGPGTRLTVL.